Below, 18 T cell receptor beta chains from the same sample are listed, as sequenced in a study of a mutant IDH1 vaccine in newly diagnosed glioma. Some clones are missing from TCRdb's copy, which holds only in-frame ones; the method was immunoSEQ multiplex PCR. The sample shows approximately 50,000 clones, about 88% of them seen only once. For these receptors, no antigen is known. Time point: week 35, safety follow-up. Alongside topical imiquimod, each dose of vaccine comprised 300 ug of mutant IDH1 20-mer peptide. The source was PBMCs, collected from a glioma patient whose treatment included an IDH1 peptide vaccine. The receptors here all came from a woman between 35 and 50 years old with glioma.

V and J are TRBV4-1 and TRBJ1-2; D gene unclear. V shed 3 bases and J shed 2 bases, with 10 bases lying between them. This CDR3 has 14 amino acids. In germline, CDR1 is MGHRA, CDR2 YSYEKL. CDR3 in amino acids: CASSQGMENYGYTF. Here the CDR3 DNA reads TGCGCCAGCAGCCAGGGCATGGAGAACTATGGCTACACCTTC.

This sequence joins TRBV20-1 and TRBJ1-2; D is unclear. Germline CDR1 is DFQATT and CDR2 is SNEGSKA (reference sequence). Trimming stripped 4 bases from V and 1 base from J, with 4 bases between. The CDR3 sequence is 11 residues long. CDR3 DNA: TGCAGTGCTATGGTTAACTATGGCTACACCTTC. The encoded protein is CSAMVNYGYTF.

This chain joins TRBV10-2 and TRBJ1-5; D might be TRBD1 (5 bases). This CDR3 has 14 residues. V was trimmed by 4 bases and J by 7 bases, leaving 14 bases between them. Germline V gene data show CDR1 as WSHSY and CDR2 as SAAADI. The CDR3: CASSGAGGGQPQHF. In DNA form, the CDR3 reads TGCGCCAGCAGTGGAGCGGGGGGTGGGCAGCCCCAGCATTTT.

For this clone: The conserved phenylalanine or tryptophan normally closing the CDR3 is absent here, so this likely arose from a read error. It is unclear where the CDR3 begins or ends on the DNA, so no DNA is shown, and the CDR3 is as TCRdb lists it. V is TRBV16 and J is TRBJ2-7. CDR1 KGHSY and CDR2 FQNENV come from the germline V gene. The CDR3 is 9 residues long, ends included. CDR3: CASSQSVLS.

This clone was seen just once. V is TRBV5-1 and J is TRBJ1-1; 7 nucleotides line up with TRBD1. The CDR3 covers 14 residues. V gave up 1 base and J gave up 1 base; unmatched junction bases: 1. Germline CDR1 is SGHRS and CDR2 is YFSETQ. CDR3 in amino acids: CASSLRTGNTEAFF. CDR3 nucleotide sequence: TGCGCCAGCAGCTTGAGGACAGGGAACACTGAAGCTTTCTTT. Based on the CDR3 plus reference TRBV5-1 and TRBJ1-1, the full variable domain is KAGVTQTPRYLIKTRGQQVTLSCSPISGHRSVSWYQQTPGQGLQFLFEYFSETQRNKGNFPGRFSGRQFSNSRSEMNVSTLELGDSALYLCASSLRTGNTEAFFGQGTRLTVV.

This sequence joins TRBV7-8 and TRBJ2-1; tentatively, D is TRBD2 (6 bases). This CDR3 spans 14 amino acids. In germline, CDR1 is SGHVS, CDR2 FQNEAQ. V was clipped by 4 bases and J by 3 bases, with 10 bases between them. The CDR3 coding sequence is TGTGCCAGCAGCTCCTTCGGGGGCTACAATGAGCAGTTCTTC. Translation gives CASSSFGGYNEQFF.

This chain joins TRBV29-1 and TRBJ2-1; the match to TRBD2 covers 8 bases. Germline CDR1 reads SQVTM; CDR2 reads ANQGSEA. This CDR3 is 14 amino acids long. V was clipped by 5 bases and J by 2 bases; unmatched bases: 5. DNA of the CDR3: TGCAGCGTTCTGCCGGGAGGGCCCTACAATGAGCAGTTCTTC. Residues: CSVLPGGPYNEQFF.

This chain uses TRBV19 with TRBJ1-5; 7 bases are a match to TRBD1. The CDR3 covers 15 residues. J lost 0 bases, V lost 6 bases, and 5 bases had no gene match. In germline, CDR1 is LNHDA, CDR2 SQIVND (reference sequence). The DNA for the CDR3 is TGTGCCAGTAGGAAAGGACAGGATAGCAATCAGCCCCAGCATTTT. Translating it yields CASRKGQDSNQPQHF. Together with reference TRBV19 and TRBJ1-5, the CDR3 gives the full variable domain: DGGITQSPKYLFRKEGQNVTLSCEQNLNHDAMYWYRQDPGQGLRLIYYSQIVNDFQKGDIAEGYSVSREKKESFPLTVTSAQKNPTAFYLCASRKGQDSNQPQHFGDGTRLSIL.

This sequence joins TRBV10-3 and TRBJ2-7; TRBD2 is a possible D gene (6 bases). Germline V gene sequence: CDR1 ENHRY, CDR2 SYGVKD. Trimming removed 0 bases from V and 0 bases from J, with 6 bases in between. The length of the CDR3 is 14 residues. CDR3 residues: CAISESGSSYEQYF. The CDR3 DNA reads TGTGCCATCAGTGAGTCCGGGAGCTCCTACGAGCAGTACTTC.

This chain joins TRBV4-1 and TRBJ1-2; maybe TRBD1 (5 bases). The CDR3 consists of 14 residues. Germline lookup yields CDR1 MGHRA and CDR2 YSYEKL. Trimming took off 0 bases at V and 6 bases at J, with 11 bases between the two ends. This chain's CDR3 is CASSQDWGLDGYTF. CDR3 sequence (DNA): TGCGCCAGCAGCCAAGATTGGGGGTTAGATGGCTACACCTTC.

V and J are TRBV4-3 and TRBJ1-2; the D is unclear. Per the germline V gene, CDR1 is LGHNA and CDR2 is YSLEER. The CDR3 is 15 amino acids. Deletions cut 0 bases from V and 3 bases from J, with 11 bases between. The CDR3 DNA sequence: TGCGCCAGCAGCCAAGATGGTAACACGCACTATGGCTACACCTTC. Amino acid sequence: CASSQDGNTHYGYTF.

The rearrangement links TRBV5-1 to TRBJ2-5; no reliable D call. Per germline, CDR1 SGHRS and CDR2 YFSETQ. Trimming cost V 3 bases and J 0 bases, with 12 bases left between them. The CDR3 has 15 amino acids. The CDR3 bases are TGCGCCAGCAGCTCGGCCTCCGGGTACCAAGAGACCCAGTACTTC. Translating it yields CASSSASGYQETQYF.

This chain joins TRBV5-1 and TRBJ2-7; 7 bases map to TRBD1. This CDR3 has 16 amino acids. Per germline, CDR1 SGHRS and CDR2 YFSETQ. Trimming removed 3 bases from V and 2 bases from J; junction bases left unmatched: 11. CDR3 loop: CASSSGQSSGPYEQYF. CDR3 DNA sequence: TGCGCCAGCAGCTCGGGACAGTCTTCTGGCCCCTACGAGCAGTACTTC.

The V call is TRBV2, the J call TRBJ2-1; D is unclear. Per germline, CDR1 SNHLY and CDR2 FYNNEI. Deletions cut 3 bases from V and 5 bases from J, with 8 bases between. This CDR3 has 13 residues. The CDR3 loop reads CASSEGPNNEQFF. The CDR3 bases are TGTGCCAGCAGTGAGGGTCCGAACAATGAGCAGTTCTTC. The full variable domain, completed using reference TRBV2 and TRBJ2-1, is EPEVTQTPSHQVTQMGQEVILRCVPISNHLYFYWYRQILGQKVEFLVSFYNNEISEKSEIFDDQFSVERPDGSNFTLKIRSTKLEDSAMYFCASSEGPNNEQFFGPGTRLTVL.

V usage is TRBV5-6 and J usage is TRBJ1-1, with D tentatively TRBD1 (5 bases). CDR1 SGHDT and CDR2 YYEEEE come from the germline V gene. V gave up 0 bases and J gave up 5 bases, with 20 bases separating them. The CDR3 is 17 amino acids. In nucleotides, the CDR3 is TGTGCCAGCAGCTTGGCCTATGGTGTGAGCAGGGCGACTGAAGCTTTCTTT. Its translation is CASSLAYGVSRATEAFF.

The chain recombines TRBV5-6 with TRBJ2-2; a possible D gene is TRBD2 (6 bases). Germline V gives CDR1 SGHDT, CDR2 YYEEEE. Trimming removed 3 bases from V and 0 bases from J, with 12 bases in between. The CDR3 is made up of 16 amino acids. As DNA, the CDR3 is TGTGCCAGCAGCTCGGATTGGGGGGCGAACACCGGGGAGCTGTTTTTT. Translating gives CASSSDWGANTGELFF. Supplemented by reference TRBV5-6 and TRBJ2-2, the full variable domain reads DAGVTQSPTHLIKTRGQQVTLRCSPKSGHDTVSWYQQALGQGPQFIFQYYEEEERQRGNFPDRFSGHQFPNYSSELNVNALLLGDSALYLCASSSDWGANTGELFFGEGSRLTVL.

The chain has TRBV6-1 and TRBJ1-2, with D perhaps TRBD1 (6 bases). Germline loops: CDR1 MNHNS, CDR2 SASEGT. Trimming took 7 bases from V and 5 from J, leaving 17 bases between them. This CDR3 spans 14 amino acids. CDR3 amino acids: CASINGQGTYGYTF. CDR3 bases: TGTGCCAGCATAAACGGTCAGGGGACATATGGCTACACCTTC.

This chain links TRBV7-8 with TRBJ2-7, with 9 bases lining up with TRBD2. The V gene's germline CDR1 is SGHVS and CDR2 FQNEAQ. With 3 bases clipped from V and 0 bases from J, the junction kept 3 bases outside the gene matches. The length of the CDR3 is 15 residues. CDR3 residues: CASSLRGGSSYEQYF. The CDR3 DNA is TGTGCCAGCAGCTTGCGGGGGGGGAGCTCCTACGAGCAGTACTTC.